The 17 T cell receptor beta chains below were found in one sample sequenced in a study of cytomegalovirus exposure and HLA in healthy donors. PCR used 60 Vbeta primers and 13 Jbeta primers. Measured with immunoSEQ multiplex PCR; TCRdb has only the in-frame clones, and not every one. Of 100,000 to 150,000 clones in the sample, roughly 78% were seen once. Sequences were obtained from PBMCs. Every receptor here comes from a man aged 35 to 55 in good health and CMV-seronegative.

The chain recombines TRBV28 with TRBJ1-2; TRBD1 aligns across 7 bases. This CDR3 contains 13 residues. Germline trimming cut 2 bases from V and 7 bases from J; bases unmatched to any gene: 4. Germline V lookup: CDR1 MDHEN, CDR2 SYDVKM. CDR3 in DNA: TGTGCCAGCAGTTTAAGGGGGCTCGGTGGCTACACCTTC. Its translation is CASSLRGLGGYTF.

The chain is built from TRBV5-6 and TRBJ2-5; TRBD1 matches at 7 bases. The trim removed 4 bases at V and 2 bases at J, leaving 11 bases unmatched. Germline loops: CDR1 SGHDT, CDR2 YYEEEE. There are 16 residues in the CDR3. In DNA, the CDR3 is TGTGCCAGCAGCGGATCAACCGGGACAGATCAAGAGACCCAGTACTTC. Translated, it gives CASSGSTGTDQETQYF.

The gene calls are TRBV10-3 and TRBJ1-1; 7 nucleotides align to TRBD1. Germline V gene data show CDR1 as ENHRY and CDR2 as SYGVKD. The V and J ends lost 8 bases and 0 bases, in that order; junction bases with no gene match: 6. CDR3 length equals 14 residues. Here the CDR3 DNA reads TGTGCCATCCGGATGACAGGGATGAACACTGAAGCTTTCTTT. As protein: CAIRMTGMNTEAFF.

The V call is TRBV10-3, the J call TRBJ2-2, with 9 bases matching TRBD1. J lost 3 bases, V lost 6 bases, and 8 bases had no gene match. The V gene's germline CDR1 is ENHRY and CDR2 SYGVKD. This CDR3 is 16 amino acids long. The CDR3 DNA is TGTGCCATCAGGGGAACAGGGGGCTTGGACACCGGGGAGCTGTTTTTT. The encoded protein is CAIRGTGGLDTGELFF.

This clone came up a few times. The chain joins TRBV19 to TRBJ2-3, with a possible D match to TRBD1 (6 bases). Germline V gives CDR1 LNHDA, CDR2 SQIVND (reference sequence). The CDR3 has 16 residues. V was trimmed by 6 bases and J by 7 bases, leaving 23 bases between them. This CDR3 reads CASSDPMGAFWNTQYF. The CDR3 DNA reads as TGTGCCAGTAGCGACCCTATGGGGGCGTTCTGGAATACGCAGTATTTT.

The chain combines TRBV11-2 with TRBJ1-1; TRBD1 aligns across 7 bases. Germline V gene lookup returns CDR1 SGHAT and CDR2 FQNNGV. The CDR3 length is 14 residues. J lost 4 bases, V lost 6 bases, and 8 bases had no gene match. The CDR3 region is CASSFNSGGTEAFF. CDR3 DNA sequence: TGTGCCAGCAGTTTCAACTCAGGGGGCACTGAAGCTTTCTTT.

J is TRBJ2-7 and V is TRBV5-1, with 11 bases fitting TRBD1. Germline V lookup: CDR1 SGHRS, CDR2 YFSETQ. J gave up 3 bases and V 7 bases, and 6 bases lay outside the gene matches. The CDR3 sequence is 14 residues long. The CDR3 region has the DNA TGCGCCAGCCGTACCGGGACAGGGGGCTACGAGCAGTACTTC. Translation: CASRTGTGGYEQYF.

The chain links TRBV18 to TRBJ1-2; 9 positions match TRBD1. The ends lost 2 bases at V and 0 bases at J; junction bases unmatched: 7. The CDR3 has 17 residues. Germline-derived CDR1 and CDR2 are KGHSH and LQKENI. DNA of the CDR3: TGTGCCAGCTCACCAGATGACAGGGGGACGCCTAACTATGGCTACACCTTC. Translation gives CASSPDDRGTPNYGYTF.

This clone has just a few counts. J is TRBJ2-7 and V is TRBV18; maybe TRBD1 (6 bases). Germline values: CDR1 KGHSH, CDR2 LQKENI. The CDR3 length is 15 residues. Trimming pared 2 bases from V and 2 bases from J, leaving 13 bases between. As DNA, the CDR3 is TGTGCCAGCTCACCAGGACAGATACCCACCTACGAGCAGTACTTC. The encoded protein is CASSPGQIPTYEQYF.

The rearrangement links TRBV7-9 to TRBJ1-1, with a weak D call TRBD1 (6 bases). Trimming left V 3 bases short and J 0 bases short, with 14 bases between. This CDR3 comprises 16 residues. Germline CDR1 and CDR2: SEHNR and FQNEAQ (reference sequence). The CDR3 sequence is CASSLPRGPMNTEAFF. The CDR3 DNA reads as TGTGCCAGCAGCTTGCCGCGGGGGCCCATGAACACTGAAGCTTTCTTT.

The CDR3 DNA follows: TGTGCCAGCAGTAGCGGGGGGACGTGGGAGACCCAGTACTTC. It encodes CASSSGGTWETQYF. This chain joins TRBV28 and TRBJ2-5; 9 bases fit TRBD2. The germline CDR1 and CDR2 sequences are MDHEN and SYDVKM. Trimming at V came to 5 bases and at J to 5 bases, leaving 6 bases not matched to a gene. The CDR3 is made up of 14 amino acids. The full variable domain, rest sourced from reference TRBV28 and TRBJ2-5, is DVKVTQSSRYLVKRTGEKVFLECVQDMDHENMFWYRQDPGLGLRLIYFSYDVKMKEKGDIPEGYSVSREKKERFSLILESASTNQTSMYLCASSSGGTWETQYFGPGTRLLVL.

The gene calls are TRBV5-6 and TRBJ2-6; TRBD1 matches at 9 bases. The CDR3 has 17 residues. Germline CDR1 is SGHDT and CDR2 is YYEEEE. V was clipped by 3 bases and J by 1 base; unmatched bases: 5. CDR3 nucleotides: TGTGCCAGCAGCTACAGGGGGCGGGCTTCTGGGGCCAACGTCCTGACTTTC. Residues: CASSYRGRASGANVLTF.

The chain recombines TRBV7-2 with TRBJ1-1, with D perhaps matching TRBD1 (5 bases). The germline CDR1 and CDR2 sequences are SGHTA and FQGNSA. This CDR3 has 15 amino acids. V lost 1 base to trimming and J lost 1 base, with 10 bases between them. This CDR3 is CASSLGLQGNTEAFF. Here the CDR3 DNA reads TGTGCCAGCAGCTTAGGGCTCCAGGGGAACACTGAAGCTTTCTTT. The whole variable domain, remainder taken from reference TRBV7-2 and TRBJ1-1, is GAGVSQSPSNKVTEKGKDVELRCDPISGHTALYWYRQSLGQGLEFLIYFQGNSAPDKSGLPSDRFSAERTGGSVSTLTIQRTQQEDSAVYLCASSLGLQGNTEAFFGQGTRLTVV.

This clone was found once. The V and J genes are TRBV2 and TRBJ1-5; D remains ambiguous. This CDR3 comprises 13 residues. The germline V and J ends were trimmed by 4 bases and 9 bases, with 13 bases remaining between them. Germline lookup yields CDR1 SNHLY and CDR2 FYNNEI. This chain's CDR3 is CASSAGRYGPQHF. DNA of the CDR3: TGTGCCAGCAGTGCTGGCCGTTATGGGCCCCAGCATTTT.

In this sample, this clone turned up a few times. The V gene is TRBV19, the J gene TRBJ1-4; perhaps TRBD1 as D (5 bases). CDR1 is LNHDA, CDR2 SQIVND, per germline (reference sequence). Trimming left V 5 bases short and J 3 bases short, with 16 bases between. The CDR3 loop spans 16 amino acids. The CDR3 loop reads CASSHGSGPANEKLFF. In DNA form, the CDR3 reads TGTGCCAGTAGTCACGGATCAGGGCCGGCTAATGAAAAACTGTTTTTT.

This sequence joins TRBV18 and TRBJ2-7; D is unresolved. The germline V and J ends were trimmed by 3 bases and 4 bases, with 19 bases remaining between them. The CDR3 is made up of 16 amino acids. The germline CDR1 and CDR2 sequences are KGHSH and LQKENI. CDR3 sequence reads: CASSPSLGPHPYEQYF. The CDR3 nucleotides are TGTGCCAGCTCACCTTCTCTGGGCCCCCACCCATACGAGCAGTACTTC.

CDR3 DNA: TGCAGCGTTGGGAGGCGCTCCTACGAGCAGTACTTC. Its translation: CSVGRRSYEQYF. The V and J genes are TRBV29-1 and TRBJ2-7, with TRBD2 as a possible D gene (5 bases). The V gene lost 4 bases and the J gene lost 0 bases, with 7 bases spanning the gap. The CDR3 consists of 12 residues. The germline CDR1 and CDR2 sequences are SQVTM and ANQGSEA.